This T cell receptor beta chain comes out of a study of CD8 T cells in Susac syndrome. An amount of RNA that ranged from roughly 0.5 to 1 ug was reverse transcribed with random hexamers. The TCR beta CDR3 was amplified by immunoSEQ multiplex PCR across 54 Vbeta, 13 Jbeta. MiXCR, run by TCRdb on the immunoSEQ multiplex PCR reads, gives a single entry per CDR3 protein. The data show tens of thousands of distinct CDR3 sequences, roughly 91% seen once. V lost 0 bases, J lost 6 bases, and 4 bases lay in between. From germline, CDR1 is SGHDT and CDR2 YYEEEE. This CDR3 comprises 12 residues. The chain combines TRBV5-6 with TRBJ1-5; no clear D gene. The sequenced sample was CD8+ T cells from PBMCs. This sequence originates from a human donor with multiple sclerosis. The CDR3 loop is CASSLESQPQHF. The CDR3 DNA sequence: TGTGCCAGCAGCTTGGAGAGTCAGCCCCAGCATTTT.